The entry below gives a single T cell receptor beta chain sequence along with its context. As yet, its antigen is unknown. TCRdb redid the calling of the 5' RACE reads with MiXCR, one entry per CDR3 protein. The sample lists 150,000 to 200,000 distinct CDR3 sequences; more than 9% were seen once. The data belong to a study of T-cell memory formation after mild COVID-19. Points from the study as a whole: Researchers found some responding clones in pre-infection memory, a sign that cross-reactive memory joined.

CDR1 is MNHEY, CDR2 SVGAGI, per germline. V trimming: 2 bases; J trimming: 5 bases; junction bases outside the gene matches: 17. CDR3 length: 19 amino acids. The V gene is TRBV6-5, the J gene TRBJ2-3; 9 bases fit TRBD2. The origin of this receptor is a man in his late teens or twenties who had mild COVID-19 (a few samples of this study predate the infection). Cell type and time point are not known. The sample comprised PBMCs or a T cell subset sorted from them (not recorded which). CDR3 DNA: TGTGCCAGCAGTTACGTGGCGGGGGGGCGAATAAAGGGCCGAGATACGCAGTATTTT. Translation: CASSYVAGGRIKGRDTQYF.